This T cell receptor (beta chain) was documented in a study of blood T cells in healthy people across ages. In germline, CDR1 is SEHNR, CDR2 FQNEAQ (reference sequence). The CDR3 consists of 16 residues. V was shortened by 4 bases and J by 5 bases, with 17 bases between the two germline ends. The second PCR ran roughly 7 to 12 cycles with a sample-barcoded 5' primer and J-beta primers. TCRdb reprocessed the 5' RACE reads with MiXCR, giving one entry per CDR3 protein. The table lists over 500,000 distinct CDR3 sequences, about 28% of them singletons. This same sample was also taken into another study, of T cells of mothers and their children.

This chain uses TRBV7-9 with TRBJ2-2, with D perhaps matching TRBD1 or TRBD2 (5 bases each). This receptor was obtained from a boy aged 2 to 10 in good health. Material for sequencing was blood. The chain's CDR3 is CASSWQGVGNTGELFF. CDR3 DNA: TGTGCCAGCAGCTGGCAGGGAGTTGGGAATACCGGGGAGCTGTTTTTT.